These 22 T cell receptor beta chains were all obtained from the same sample, sequenced in a study of shared clonotypes between healthy human individuals. Sequencing was performed with immunoSEQ multiplex PCR; in TCRdb, only in-frame clones are kept and a portion is missing. This sample carries roughly 2.4 million clones, almost 96% of them seen once, and the ten largest clones take roughly 0.13%. The sample was naive CD4+ T cells sorted from blood. Subset meaning: CD45RA+ positively selected. The receptors here all came from a young man in good health.

The chain is built from TRBV5-8 and TRBJ1-1, with a tentative D call TRBD1 (6 bases). The CDR3 is 13 residues long. V was cut by 6 bases and J by 1 base, with 10 bases left in between. The germline gives CDR1 SGHTS, CDR2 YDEGEE. The CDR3 DNA follows: TGTGCCAGCACCTACAGGGCGAACACTGAAGCTTTCTTT. It specifies CASTYRANTEAFF.

CDR3 sequence (DNA): TGTGCCATCTCTACAGGGAAAGGGGTCTACGAGCAGTACTTC. It is translated as CAISTGKGVYEQYF. This chain uses TRBV28 with TRBJ2-7; D may be TRBD1 (6 bases). The ends were cut back, 10 bases at V and 3 bases at J, with 19 bases in the middle. From germline, CDR1 is MDHEN and CDR2 SYDVKM. CDR3 length: 14 residues.

V is TRBV15 and J is TRBJ1-5, with TRBD1 identical over 7 bases. Germline-derived CDR1 and CDR2 are LNHNV and YYDKDF (reference sequence). This CDR3 is 14 amino acids long. Unmatched junction bases numbered 2, after V lost 4 bases and J lost 2 bases. The CDR3 here is CATSITGGNQPQHF. Here the CDR3 DNA reads TGTGCCACCAGCATTACAGGGGGCAATCAGCCCCAGCATTTT.

The chain links TRBV19 to TRBJ1-2, with TRBD1 matching 7 bases. The germline CDR1 and CDR2 sequences are LNHDA and SQIVND (reference sequence). The CDR3 consists of 14 residues. Trimming at V came to 7 bases and at J to 0 bases, leaving 5 bases not matched to a gene. The CDR3 here is CASTAGTANYGYTF. The CDR3 coding sequence is TGTGCCAGTACCGCCGGGACAGCTAACTATGGCTACACCTTC.

The V call is TRBV18, the J call TRBJ1-3, with TRBD1 as a possible D gene (5 bases). Germline assignment: CDR1 KGHSH and CDR2 LQKENI. The CDR3 covers 17 residues. Trimming removed 3 bases from V and 0 bases from J, with 15 bases in between. CDR3 protein: CASSPFRDSYSGNTIYF. Here the CDR3 DNA reads TGTGCCAGCTCACCTTTTCGGGACTCCTACTCTGGAAACACCATATATTTT. Using reference TRBV18 and TRBJ1-3 for the parts outside the CDR3, the full variable domain is NAGVMQNPRHLVRRRGQEARLRCSPMKGHSHVYWYRQLPEEGLKFMVYLQKENIIDESGMPKERFSAEFPKEGPSILRIQQVVRGDSAAYFCASSPFRDSYSGNTIYFGEGSWLTVV.

The chain carries TRBV5-1 and TRBJ2-2; 7 nucleotides line up with TRBD1. V shed 4 bases and J 3 bases; nucleotides not matched to a gene: 6. Per germline, CDR1 SGHRS and CDR2 YFSETQ. The CDR3 runs to 15 residues. CDR3 coding DNA: TGCGCCAGCAGCGCCTCACAGGGGTACACCGGGGAGCTGTTTTTT. Amino acids: CASSASQGYTGELFF. The full variable domain, completed using reference TRBV5-1 and TRBJ2-2, is KAGVTQTPRYLIKTRGQQVTLSCSPISGHRSVSWYQQTPGQGLQFLFEYFSETQRNKGNFPGRFSGRQFSNSRSEMNVSTLELGDSALYLCASSASQGYTGELFFGEGSRLTVL.

The chain combines TRBV6-1 with TRBJ1-5; no clear D. V was cut by 3 bases and J by 2 bases, with 11 bases left in between. This CDR3 spans 15 amino acids. Germline CDR1 MNHNS, CDR2 SASEGT. Here the CDR3 DNA reads TGTGCCAGCAGTGACGGCAGTACTCGCAATCAGCCCCAGCATTTT. As protein: CASSDGSTRNQPQHF.

This clone has just one count. The chain couples TRBV5-1 to TRBJ2-1; 7 nucleotides match TRBD1. The CDR3 length is 13 residues. Germline assignment: CDR1 SGHRS and CDR2 YFSETQ. J was trimmed by 8 bases and V by 0 bases; bases with no gene match: 2. CDR3 in amino acids: CASSLEGGDEQFF. Here the CDR3 DNA reads TGCGCCAGCAGCTTGGAAGGGGGCGATGAGCAGTTCTTC.

CDR3 sequence reads: CASTKREGLNEQFF. For the CDR3, the DNA is TGTGCCAGTACCAAGAGGGAGGGCCTCAATGAGCAGTTCTTC. The chain employs TRBV7-8 and TRBJ2-1, with 7 bases aligning to TRBD2. The CDR3 runs to 14 residues. In germline, CDR1 is SGHVS, CDR2 FQNEAQ. J lost 6 bases, V lost 9 bases, and 11 bases had no gene match.

A single count supports this clone. J is TRBJ1-6 and V is TRBV6-6; D is unresolved. CDR1 MNHNY and CDR2 SVGAGI come from the germline V gene (reference sequence). The CDR3 extends over 15 amino acids. V lost 0 bases and J lost 9, with 12 bases in between. CDR3 coding DNA: TGTGCCAGCAGTTACTCGAACACCTTAGGTTCACCCCTCCACTTT. Translated: CASSYSNTLGSPLHF.

The chain combines TRBV5-1 with TRBJ1-1; D ambiguous. Trimming left V 8 bases short and J 0 bases short, with 8 bases between. Germline V gives CDR1 SGHRS, CDR2 YFSETQ. The CDR3 has 12 amino acids. DNA for the CDR3: TGCGCCAGTTCTAATGTGAACACTGAAGCTTTCTTT. Its protein product is CASSNVNTEAFF.

In this sample, this clone turned up once. The V call is TRBV6-5, the J call TRBJ1-6, with D uncertain. With 5 bases removed from V and 7 bases from J, the gap between germline ends came to 15 bases. This CDR3 contains 15 residues. The V gene's germline CDR1 is MNHEY and CDR2 SVGAGI. For the CDR3, the DNA is TGTGCCAGCAGTAGAGTCAGTGGCGGGAATTCACCCCTCCACTTT. Protein product: CASSRVSGGNSPLHF.

The chain has TRBV5-1 and TRBJ2-7; 7 bases are shared with TRBD1. CDR1 is SGHRS, CDR2 YFSETQ, per germline. The CDR3 covers 13 residues. With 5 bases clipped from V and 3 bases from J, the junction kept 5 bases outside the gene matches. The CDR3 sequence is CASRLGQHYEQYF. The CDR3 DNA is TGCGCCAGCAGACTGGGACAGCACTACGAGCAGTACTTC.

This chain links TRBV9 with TRBJ2-7; the match to TRBD1 covers 9 bases. The V segment lost 2 bases and the J segment 7 bases; nucleotides outside the gene matches: 7. CDR1 is SGDLS, CDR2 YYNGEE, per germline. The CDR3 length is 14 residues. The CDR3 region is CASSVGYRGQEQYF. In DNA form, the CDR3 reads TGTGCCAGCAGCGTCGGTTACAGGGGGCAAGAGCAGTACTTC.

The chain has TRBV4-3 and TRBJ2-2, with 8 bases lining up with TRBD2. Germline values: CDR1 LGHNA, CDR2 YSLEER. The V and J ends lost 4 bases and 4 bases, in that order; junction bases with no gene match: 2. The CDR3 loop spans 14 amino acids. The chain's CDR3 is CASSLSGTTGELFF. The CDR3 DNA follows: TGCGCCAGCAGCCTTAGCGGGACCACCGGGGAGCTGTTTTTT.

The J gene is TRBJ1-6, the V gene TRBV6-4, with 9 positions matching TRBD1. V shed 4 bases, J shed 9 bases, and the junction held 7 bases outside the gene matches. In germline, CDR1 is MRHNA, CDR2 SNTAGT. The length of the CDR3 is 15 residues. CDR3 sequence: CASSAQGQGGSPLHF. DNA of the CDR3: TGTGCCAGCAGTGCCCAGGGACAGGGCGGTTCACCCCTCCACTTT.

The table lists this clone with a few counts. This chain connects TRBV19 to TRBJ1-2, with no clear D. Germline lookup yields CDR1 LNHDA and CDR2 SQIVND (reference sequence). The CDR3 sequence is 12 residues long. Deletions cut 5 bases from V and 2 bases from J, with 6 bases between. CDR3 in DNA: TGTGCCAGTAGTCCTCGGAACTATGGCTACACCTTC. This codes for CASSPRNYGYTF.

V gene TRBV25-1 combines with J gene TRBJ2-7; maybe TRBD1 (5 bases). Looked up from germline, CDR1 is MGHDK and CDR2 is SYGVNS. The CDR3 extends over 15 amino acids. The ends were cut back, 1 base at V and 0 bases at J, with 10 bases in the middle. CDR3 nucleotide sequence: TGTGCCAGCAGTGAATTAGGAGACAGCTCCTACGAGCAGTACTTC. This encodes CASSELGDSSYEQYF.

This clone came up once. The same CDR3 also results from other DNA sequences found in this sample. The genes are TRBV6-5 and TRBJ1-1; D gene ambiguous. V gave up 2 bases and J gave up 1 base, with 11 bases separating them. The CDR3 runs to 15 residues. From germline, CDR1 is MNHEY and CDR2 SVGAGI. The CDR3 DNA reads TGTGCCAGCAGTTACGGCGGGCTCGGGAACACTGAAGCTTTCTTT. This sequence encodes CASSYGGLGNTEAFF.

As to this clone: Other DNA sequences of this sample code for an identical CDR3. The chain has TRBV6-6 and TRBJ2-5; D remains unclear. V was trimmed by 2 bases and J by 5 bases, leaving 3 bases between them. This CDR3 has 11 amino acids. CDR1 MNHNY and CDR2 SVGAGI come from the germline V gene (reference sequence). DNA for the CDR3: TGTGCCAGCAGTTACACGGAGACCCAGTACTTC. Encoded protein: CASSYTETQYF.

The chain links TRBV5-1 to TRBJ2-2; D is unresolved. Germline V CDR1 and CDR2: SGHRS, YFSETQ. The CDR3 sequence is 13 residues long. The germline V and J ends were trimmed by 1 base and 4 bases, with 5 bases remaining between them. CDR3: CASSLFGTGELFF. CDR3 DNA: TGCGCCAGCAGCTTGTTTGGCACCGGGGAGCTGTTTTTT.

This rearrangement joins TRBV7-9 to TRBJ1-6; a weak D match, TRBD1 (6 bases). Germline values: CDR1 SEHNR, CDR2 FQNEAQ (reference sequence). Trimming left V 8 bases short and J 11 bases short, with 13 bases between. The CDR3 loop spans 12 amino acids. DNA for the CDR3: TGTGCCAGCGACAATCAGGGGACACCCCTCCACTTT. Its translation: CASDNQGTPLHF.